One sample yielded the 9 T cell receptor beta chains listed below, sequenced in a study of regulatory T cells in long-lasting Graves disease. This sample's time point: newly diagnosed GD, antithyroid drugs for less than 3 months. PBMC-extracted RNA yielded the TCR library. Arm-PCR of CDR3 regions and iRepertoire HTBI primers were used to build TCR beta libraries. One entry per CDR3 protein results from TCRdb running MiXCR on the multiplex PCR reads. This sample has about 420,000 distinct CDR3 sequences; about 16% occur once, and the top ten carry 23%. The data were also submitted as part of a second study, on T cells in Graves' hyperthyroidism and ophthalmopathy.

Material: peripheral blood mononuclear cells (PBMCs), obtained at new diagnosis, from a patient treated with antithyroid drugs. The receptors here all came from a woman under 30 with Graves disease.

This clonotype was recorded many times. The CDR3 spells CASIKTSGSYEQYF. The CDR3 region has the DNA TGTGCCAGCATTAAAACTAGCGGCTCCTACGAGCAGTACTTC. The rearrangement links TRBV6-1 to TRBJ2-7; 8 nucleotides line up with TRBD2. CDR3 length equals 14 residues. V lost 7 bases and J lost 0; bases outside the gene matches: 5. The germline V gene encodes CDR1 MNHNS and CDR2 SASEGT.

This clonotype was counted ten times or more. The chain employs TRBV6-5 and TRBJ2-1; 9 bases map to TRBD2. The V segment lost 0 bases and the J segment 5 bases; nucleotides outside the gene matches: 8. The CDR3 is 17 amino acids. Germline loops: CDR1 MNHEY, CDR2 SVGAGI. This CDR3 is CASSYSFLAGLNNEQFF. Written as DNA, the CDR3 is TGTGCCAGCAGTTACTCTTTCCTAGCGGGATTAAACAATGAGCAGTTCTTC.

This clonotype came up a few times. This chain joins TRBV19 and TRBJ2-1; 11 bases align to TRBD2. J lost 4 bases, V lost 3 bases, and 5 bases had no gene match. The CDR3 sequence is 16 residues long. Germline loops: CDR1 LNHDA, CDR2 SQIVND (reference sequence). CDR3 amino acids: CASSISIAGGYNEQFF. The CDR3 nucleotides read TGTGCCAGTAGTATCTCCATAGCGGGAGGGTACAATGAGCAGTTCTTC.

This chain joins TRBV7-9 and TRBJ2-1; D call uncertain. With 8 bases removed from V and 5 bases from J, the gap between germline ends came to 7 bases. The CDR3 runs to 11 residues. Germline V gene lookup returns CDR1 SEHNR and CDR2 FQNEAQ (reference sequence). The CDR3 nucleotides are TGTGCCAGCCGAACTCACAATGAGCAGTTCTTC. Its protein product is CASRTHNEQFF.

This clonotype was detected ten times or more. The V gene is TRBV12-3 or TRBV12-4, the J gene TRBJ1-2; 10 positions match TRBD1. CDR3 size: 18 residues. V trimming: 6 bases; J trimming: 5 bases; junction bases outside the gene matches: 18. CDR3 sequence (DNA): TGTGCCAGCAGCGAAGCAACCGGGACAGGGGAGTGGTGGTATGGCTACACCTTC. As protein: CASSEATGTGEWWYGYTF.

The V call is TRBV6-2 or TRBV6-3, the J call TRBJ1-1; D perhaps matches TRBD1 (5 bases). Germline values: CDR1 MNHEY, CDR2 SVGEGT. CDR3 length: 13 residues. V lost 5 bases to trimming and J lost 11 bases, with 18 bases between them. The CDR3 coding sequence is TGTGCCAGCAGTGAAGCCAGGGCCAGAAAGGCTTTCTTT. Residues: CASSEARARKAFF.

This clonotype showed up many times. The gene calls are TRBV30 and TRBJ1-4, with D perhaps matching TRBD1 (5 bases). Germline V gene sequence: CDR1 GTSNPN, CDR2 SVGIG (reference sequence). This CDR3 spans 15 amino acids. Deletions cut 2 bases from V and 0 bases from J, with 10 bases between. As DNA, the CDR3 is TGTGCCTGGAGTCGCCGGGACGCAACTAATGAAAAACTGTTTTTT. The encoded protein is CAWSRRDATNEKLFF.

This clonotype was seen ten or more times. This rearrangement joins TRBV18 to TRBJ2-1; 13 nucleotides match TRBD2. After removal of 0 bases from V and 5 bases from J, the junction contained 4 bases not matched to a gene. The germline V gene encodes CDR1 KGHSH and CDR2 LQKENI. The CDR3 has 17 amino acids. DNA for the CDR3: TGTGCCAGCTCACCACCGACTAGCGGGAGGAGAGACAATGAGCAGTTCTTC. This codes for CASSPPTSGRRDNEQFF.

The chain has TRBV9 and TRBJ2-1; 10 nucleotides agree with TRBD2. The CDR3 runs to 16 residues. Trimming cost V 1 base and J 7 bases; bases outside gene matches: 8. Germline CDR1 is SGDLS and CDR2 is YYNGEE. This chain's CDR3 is CASSVSASGRWNEQFF. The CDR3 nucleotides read TGTGCCAGCAGCGTATCCGCTAGCGGGAGATGGAATGAGCAGTTCTTC.